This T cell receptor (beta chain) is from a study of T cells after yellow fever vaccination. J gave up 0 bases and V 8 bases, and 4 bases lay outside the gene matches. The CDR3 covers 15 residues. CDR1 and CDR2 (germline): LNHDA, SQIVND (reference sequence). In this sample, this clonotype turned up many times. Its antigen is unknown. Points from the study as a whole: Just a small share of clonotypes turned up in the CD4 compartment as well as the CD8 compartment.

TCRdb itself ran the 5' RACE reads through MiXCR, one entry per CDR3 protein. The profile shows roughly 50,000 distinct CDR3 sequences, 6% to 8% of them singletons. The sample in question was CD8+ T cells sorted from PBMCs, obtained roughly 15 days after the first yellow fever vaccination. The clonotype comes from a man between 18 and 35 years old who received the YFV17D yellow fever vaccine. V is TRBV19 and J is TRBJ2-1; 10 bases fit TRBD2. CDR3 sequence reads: CASSSGGSSYNEQFF. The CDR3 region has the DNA TGTGCCAGTTCTAGCGGGGGATCCTCCTACAATGAGCAGTTCTTC.